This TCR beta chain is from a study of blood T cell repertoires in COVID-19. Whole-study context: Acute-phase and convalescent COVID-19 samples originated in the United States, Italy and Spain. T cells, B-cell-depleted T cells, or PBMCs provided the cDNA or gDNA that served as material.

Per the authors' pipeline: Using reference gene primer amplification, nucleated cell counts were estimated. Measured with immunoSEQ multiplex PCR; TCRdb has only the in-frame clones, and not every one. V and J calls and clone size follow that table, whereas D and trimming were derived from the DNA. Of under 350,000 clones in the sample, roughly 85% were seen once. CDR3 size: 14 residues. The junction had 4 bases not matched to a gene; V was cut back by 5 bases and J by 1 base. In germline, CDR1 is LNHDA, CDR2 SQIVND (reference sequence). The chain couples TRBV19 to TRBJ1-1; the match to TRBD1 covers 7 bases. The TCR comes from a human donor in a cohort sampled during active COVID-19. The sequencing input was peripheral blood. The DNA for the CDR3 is TGTGCCAGTAGTTCGGGACAGACGAACACTGAAGCTTTCTTT. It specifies CASSSGQTNTEAFF.